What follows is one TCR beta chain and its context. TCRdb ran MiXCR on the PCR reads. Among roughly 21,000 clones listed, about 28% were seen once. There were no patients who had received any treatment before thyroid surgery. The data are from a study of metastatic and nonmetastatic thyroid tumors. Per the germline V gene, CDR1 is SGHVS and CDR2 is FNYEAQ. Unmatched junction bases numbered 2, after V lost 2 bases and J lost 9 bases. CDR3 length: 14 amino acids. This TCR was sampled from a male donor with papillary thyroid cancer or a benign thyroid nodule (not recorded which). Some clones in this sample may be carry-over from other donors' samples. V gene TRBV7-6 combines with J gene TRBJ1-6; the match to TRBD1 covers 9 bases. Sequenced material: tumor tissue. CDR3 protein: CASSLTDRGSPLHF. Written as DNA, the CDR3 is TGTGCCAGCAGCTTAACGGACAGGGGTTCACCCCTCCACTTT.